These 30 T cell receptor beta chains share one sample of origin, sequenced in a study of T cells after yellow fever vaccination. TCRdb analysed the 5' RACE reads with MiXCR anew, one entry per CDR3 protein. The data contain some 240,000 distinct CDR3 sequences, roughly 3.3% of them singletons. The material was CD4+ T cells sorted from PBMCs, obtained 10 days after the yellow fever booster vaccination. Receptors originate from a man aged 18 to 29 who received the YFV17D yellow fever vaccine.

This clonotype appeared many times. The J gene is TRBJ1-6, the V gene TRBV30; D is undetermined. The CDR3 is made up of 13 amino acids. Germline-derived CDR1 and CDR2 are GTSNPN and SVGIG (reference sequence). The CDR3 loop reads CALGSYYNSPLHF. The CDR3 coding sequence is TGTGCACTAGGGAGTTACTATAATTCACCCCTCCACTTT. Using reference TRBV30 and TRBJ1-6 for the parts outside the CDR3, the full variable domain is SQTIHQWPATLVQPVGSPLSLECTVEGTSNPNLYWYRQAAGRGLQLLFYSVGIGQISSEVPQNLSASRPQDRQFILSSKKLLLSDSGFYLCALGSYYNSPLHFGNGTRLTVT.

This clonotype came up many times. V usage is TRBV6-5 and J usage is TRBJ1-1; D gene ambiguous. The V and J ends lost 2 bases and 4 bases respectively, with 11 bases between them. Per germline, CDR1 MNHEY and CDR2 SVGAGI. This CDR3 contains 14 residues. The CDR3 loop is CASSYVSSTTEAFF. The DNA for the CDR3 is TGTGCCAGCAGTTACGTCAGTTCCACCACTGAAGCTTTCTTT.

This clonotype was recorded a few times. This rearrangement joins TRBV4-1 to TRBJ2-1, with 10 positions matching TRBD1. With V trimmed by 2 bases and J by 7 bases, 11 bases remained unmatched. The CDR3 extends over 17 amino acids. Per the germline V gene, CDR1 is MGHRA and CDR2 is YSYEKL. The DNA of the CDR3 is TGCGCCAGCAGCCAAATCGCGGGGGGACAGGGGTTGAATGAGCAGTTCTTC. This gives the protein CASSQIAGGQGLNEQFF.

This clonotype was picked up many times. This chain connects TRBV4-1 to TRBJ2-5, with D maybe TRBD2 (7 bases). Trimming took off 1 base at V and 4 bases at J, with 13 bases between the two ends. CDR1 is MGHRA, CDR2 YSYEKL, per germline. This CDR3 contains 15 residues. CDR3 bases: TGCGCCAGCAGCCAAGGTTCGGGGGGCCGAGAGACCCAGTACTTC. Protein product: CASSQGSGGRETQYF.

CDR3 in amino acids: CASSPSAGPYEQYV. The DNA for the CDR3 is TGTGCCAGCAGCCCCTCGGCAGGGCCCTACGAGCAGTACGTC. The rearrangement uses TRBV7-2 and TRBJ2-7; D is perhaps TRBD1 (5 bases). V was pared by 5 bases and J by 2 bases, with 13 bases between. The CDR3 is 14 residues long. Germline CDR1 SGHTA, CDR2 FQGNSA.

This clonotype was found a few times. The V and J genes are TRBV6-5 and TRBJ1-6; TRBD1 might be the D (6 bases). The germline V and J ends were trimmed by 6 bases and 10 bases, with 19 bases remaining between them. This CDR3 has 15 residues. Germline CDR1 MNHEY, CDR2 SVGAGI. CDR3 protein: CASSLFRGAESPLHF. CDR3 DNA: TGTGCCAGCAGCCTTTTCAGGGGAGCGGAGTCACCCCTCCACTTT.

The V call is TRBV24-1, the J call TRBJ1-1; no firm D call. V lost 2 bases and J lost 3, with 3 bases in between. CDR1 KGHDR and CDR2 SFDVKD come from the germline V gene. CDR3 size: 12 residues. CDR3 DNA: TGTGCCACCAGTGATTCCGACACTGAAGCTTTCTTT. Protein: CATSDSDTEAFF.

This clonotype turned up a few times. This chain joins TRBV10-3 and TRBJ2-1; TRBD2 matches at 9 bases. CDR1 is ENHRY and CDR2 is SYGVKD in the germline V gene. With V trimmed by 2 bases and J by 1 base, 6 bases remained unmatched. The CDR3 spans 17 residues. The CDR3 DNA is TGTGCCATCAGTGAGGCGGGGGGGACGCGATCCTACAATGAGCAGTTCTTC. It encodes CAISEAGGTRSYNEQFF.

CDR3 in amino acids: CASSAAPQEKLFF. The CDR3 DNA reads as TGTGCCAGCAGCGCAGCACCACAGGAAAAACTGTTTTTT. The chain uses TRBV9 and TRBJ1-4, with D hard to call. This CDR3 comprises 13 residues. Trimming took off 3 bases at V and 8 bases at J, with 11 bases between the two ends. Per the germline V gene, CDR1 is SGDLS and CDR2 is YYNGEE.

This clonotype was observed at least ten times. The chain has TRBV20-1 and TRBJ2-7; 7 bases align to TRBD1. With V trimmed by 3 bases and J by 6 bases, 11 bases remained unmatched. The CDR3 is made up of 14 amino acids. Germline V gene sequence: CDR1 DFQATT, CDR2 SNEGSKA (reference sequence). CDR3 protein: CSARKPTGTAEQYF. The CDR3 DNA sequence: TGCAGTGCTAGGAAACCGACAGGGACGGCCGAGCAGTACTTC.

This clonotype was counted ten times or more. CDR3 in amino acids: CATSDWGHQETQYF. CDR3 DNA sequence: TGTGCCACCAGTGACTGGGGACACCAAGAGACCCAGTACTTC. The chain employs TRBV24-1 and TRBJ2-5, with D tentatively TRBD1 or TRBD2 (5 bases each). The CDR3 spans 14 residues. CDR1 and CDR2 from the germline V gene are KGHDR and SFDVKD. V was shortened by 4 bases and J by 0 bases, with 8 bases between the two germline ends.

Ten or more counts support this clonotype. V and J are TRBV6-5 and TRBJ2-2; 8 nucleotides line up with TRBD2. After removal of 7 bases from V and 6 bases from J, the junction contained 13 bases not matched to a gene. The CDR3 has 16 amino acids. Per the germline V gene, CDR1 is MNHEY and CDR2 is SVGAGI. In nucleotides, the CDR3 is TGTGCCAGCACCAGAGCGGGGGCCTCCCGCTCCGGGGAGCTGTTTTTT. Amino acid sequence: CASTRAGASRSGELFF.

This clonotype appeared many times. The chain has TRBV14 and TRBJ2-1, with D perhaps assigned TRBD1 or TRBD2 (5 bases each). Trimming left V 4 bases short and J 6 bases short, with 13 bases between. From germline, CDR1 is SGHDN and CDR2 FVKESK. This CDR3 spans 14 amino acids. Written as DNA, the CDR3 is TGTGCCAGCAGCCCAAACTGGGGGATCAATGAGCAGTTCTTC. This encodes CASSPNWGINEQFF.

This clonotype was seen a few times. The rearrangement uses TRBV3-1 and TRBJ1-1; 10 bases map to TRBD1. CDR3 length: 14 residues. Germline CDR1 LGHDT, CDR2 YNNKEL (reference sequence). V was pared by 4 bases and J by 3 bases, with 2 bases of the junction left unmatched. Here the CDR3 DNA reads TGTGCCAGCAGCCGCGGGACAGGGGACACTGAAGCTTTCTTT. Protein: CASSRGTGDTEAFF.

The V and J genes are TRBV6-6 and TRBJ2-5, with 9 bases aligning to TRBD1. The CDR3 contains 14 residues. Germline loops: CDR1 MNHNY, CDR2 SVGAGI (reference sequence). V trimming: 2 bases; J trimming: 5 bases; junction bases outside the gene matches: 3. Written as DNA, the CDR3 is TGTGCCAGCAGTTACCAAGACAGGGGGGAGACCCAGTACTTC. It specifies CASSYQDRGETQYF.

Ten or more counts support this clonotype. J is TRBJ2-5 and V is TRBV6-2 or TRBV6-3; D might be TRBD2 (5 bases). CDR1 is MNHEY and CDR2 is SVGEGT in the germline V gene. Trimming took 5 bases from V and 5 from J, leaving 12 bases between them. This CDR3 contains 13 residues. The CDR3 here is CASSTRTGETQYF. CDR3 nucleotide sequence: TGTGCCAGCAGTACCCGGACGGGGGAGACCCAGTACTTC.

This clonotype was observed a few times. J is TRBJ2-1 and V is TRBV11-2; no clear D. Trimming left V 6 bases short and J 10 bases short, with 16 bases between. The CDR3 length is 13 residues. Germline V gene lookup returns CDR1 SGHAT and CDR2 FQNNGV. The CDR3 sequence: CASSLGRRLEQFF. CDR3 DNA sequence: TGTGCCAGCAGTCTTGGACGTCGCCTGGAGCAGTTCTTC. Full variable domain (outside the CDR3, taken from reference TRBV11-2 and TRBJ2-1): EAGVAQSPRYKIIEKRQSVAFWCNPISGHATLYWYQQILGQGPKLLIQFQNNGVVDDSQLPKDRFSAERLKGVDSTLKIQPAKLEDSAVYLCASSLGRRLEQFFGPGTRLTVL.

The chain is built from TRBV7-3 and TRBJ2-2; unclear D gene. The germline V and J ends were trimmed by 5 bases and 0 bases, with 13 bases remaining between them. The length of the CDR3 is 16 residues. Germline-derived CDR1 and CDR2 are SGHTA and FQGTGA. CDR3 in amino acids: CASSQDRPANTGELFF. CDR3 DNA: TGTGCCAGCAGCCAGGACCGCCCTGCGAACACCGGGGAGCTGTTTTTT. Drawing the rest from reference TRBV7-3 and TRBJ2-2, the complete variable domain is GAGVSQTPSNKVTEKGKYVELRCDPISGHTALYWYRQSLGQGPEFLIYFQGTGAADDSGLPNDRFFAVRPEGSVSTLKIQRTERGDSAVYLCASSQDRPANTGELFFGEGSRLTVL.

In its sample, this clonotype was seen many times. V usage is TRBV19 and J usage is TRBJ2-2, with TRBD1 identical over 8 bases. The CDR3 totals 15 residues. J gave up 6 bases and V 3 bases, and 6 bases lay outside the gene matches. Germline CDR1 LNHDA, CDR2 SQIVND (reference sequence). The CDR3 DNA sequence: TGTGCCAGTAGTATTGGGACAGGAGGGTCCGGGGAGCTGTTTTTT. Translated: CASSIGTGGSGELFF. Full variable domain (missing parts from reference TRBV19 and TRBJ2-2): DGGITQSPKYLFRKEGQNVTLSCEQNLNHDAMYWYRQDPGQGLRLIYYSQIVNDFQKGDIAEGYSVSREKKESFPLTVTSAQKNPTAFYLCASSIGTGGSGELFFGEGSRLTVL.

The chain combines TRBV10-3 with TRBJ2-2; 11 nucleotides agree with TRBD2. The CDR3 is made up of 18 amino acids. The V segment lost 2 bases and the J segment 1 base; nucleotides outside the gene matches: 6. The germline CDR1 and CDR2 sequences are ENHRY and SYGVKD. As DNA, the CDR3 is TGTGCCATCAGTGAGATCGCTAGCGGGGGGTTGAACACCGGGGAGCTGTTTTTT. Translating gives CAISEIASGGLNTGELFF.

The chain employs TRBV7-9 and TRBJ1-1, with 9 bases lining up with TRBD1. V dropped 5 bases and J dropped 12; count of bases not matched to a gene: 7. The germline CDR1 and CDR2 sequences are SEHNR and FQNEAQ (reference sequence). The CDR3 runs 12 residues. The CDR3 reads CASSQGGQGPFF. The CDR3 DNA is TGTGCCAGCAGCCAGGGGGGACAGGGACCTTTCTTT. Full variable domain (remainder filled in from reference TRBV7-9 and TRBJ1-1): DTGVSQNPRHKITKRGQNVTFRCDPISEHNRLYWYRQTLGQGPEFLTYFQNEAQLEKSRLLSDRFSAERPKGSFSTLEIQRTEQGDSAMYLCASSQGGQGPFFGQGTRLTVV.

The chain employs TRBV28 and TRBJ1-1, with D perhaps TRBD1 (6 bases). CDR1 and CDR2 from the germline V gene are MDHEN and SYDVKM. V gave up 7 bases and J gave up 4 bases, with 22 bases separating them. The CDR3 is 16 residues long. This CDR3 reads CASIEPLGGRGTEAFF. Here the CDR3 DNA reads TGTGCCAGCATTGAGCCCCTAGGGGGACGGGGCACTGAAGCTTTCTTT. Variable domain in full (rest from reference TRBV28 and TRBJ1-1): DVKVTQSSRYLVKRTGEKVFLECVQDMDHENMFWYRQDPGLGLRLIYFSYDVKMKEKGDIPEGYSVSREKKERFSLILESASTNQTSMYLCASIEPLGGRGTEAFFGQGTRLTVV.

Only a few counts were recorded for this clonotype. The rearrangement links TRBV4-1 to TRBJ2-7, with a weak D call TRBD1 (6 bases). Germline V gene lookup returns CDR1 MGHRA and CDR2 YSYEKL. V was cut by 1 base and J by 5 bases, with 21 bases left in between. The CDR3 is 17 amino acids. In nucleotides, the CDR3 is TGCGCCAGCAGCCAAGTATTAGGACAGAAATTTTGGGACGAGCAGTACTTC. Translation: CASSQVLGQKFWDEQYF.

Ten or more counts support this clonotype. This chain connects TRBV29-1 to TRBJ2-7; 8 positions agree with TRBD1. Germline loops: CDR1 SQVTM, CDR2 ANQGSEA. Trimming removed 6 bases from V and 2 bases from J; junction bases left unmatched: 6. CDR3 length: 13 residues. The CDR3 here is CSVRTGLTYEQYF. The CDR3 coding sequence is TGCAGCGTGCGGACAGGGCTTACCTACGAGCAGTACTTC.

The sample holds many counts of this clonotype. The chain is built from TRBV4-3 and TRBJ1-2, with D possibly TRBD1 on 6 matching bases. CDR1 and CDR2 from the germline V gene are LGHNA and YSLEER. The germline V and J ends were trimmed by 0 bases and 8 bases, with 13 bases remaining between them. The CDR3 totals 14 residues. The CDR3, as DNA: TGCGCCAGCAGCCAAGATTTGGGGGCCGGGGGCTACACCTTC. This codes for CASSQDLGAGGYTF.

There are a few counts of this clonotype. V usage is TRBV18 and J usage is TRBJ2-7; D is possibly TRBD1 (6 bases). From germline, CDR1 is KGHSH and CDR2 LQKENI. The CDR3 sequence is 13 residues long. Trimming removed 3 bases from V and 6 bases from J, with 12 bases in between. The DNA of the CDR3 is TGTGCCAGCTCACCGAGGACAGAAGGCGAGCAGTACGTC. This encodes CASSPRTEGEQYV.

This clonotype was found many times. The rearrangement uses TRBV7-2 and TRBJ1-2, with 8 bases that match TRBD1. CDR1 and CDR2 (germline): SGHTA, FQGNSA. This CDR3 has 13 amino acids. V was clipped by 2 bases and J by 8 bases; unmatched bases: 4. CDR3 protein: CASSLLQGDGYTF. The CDR3 DNA follows: TGTGCCAGCAGCTTATTACAGGGGGACGGCTACACCTTC. The complete variable domain, with remaining parts taken from reference TRBV7-2 and TRBJ1-2, reads GAGVSQSPSNKVTEKGKDVELRCDPISGHTALYWYRQSLGQGLEFLIYFQGNSAPDKSGLPSDRFSAERTGGSVSTLTIQRTQQEDSAVYLCASSLLQGDGYTFGSGTRLTVV.

This clonotype was recorded at least ten times. The rearrangement joins TRBV20-1 to TRBJ2-7; weak D call: TRBD2 (6 bases). CDR3 length: 14 residues. From germline, CDR1 is DFQATT and CDR2 SNEGSKA (reference sequence). Trimming shortened V by 3 bases and J by 3 bases, and 15 bases separated the two germline ends. CDR3 coding DNA: TGCAGTGCTAGGGTCGCGGGATCGTACTACGAGCAGTACTTC. Protein sequence: CSARVAGSYYEQYF.

The V gene is TRBV7-3, the J gene TRBJ1-1; D is unresolved. V lost 4 bases, J lost 3 bases, and 12 bases lay in between. Germline V gene sequence: CDR1 SGHTA, CDR2 FQGTGA. The CDR3 is 14 residues long. CDR3 in DNA: TGTGCCAGCAGCTCTGGGTCCGGCGACACTGAAGCTTTCTTT. The encoded protein is CASSSGSGDTEAFF.

Many counts were recorded for this clonotype. The chain employs TRBV4-1 and TRBJ2-5, with D maybe TRBD1 (7 bases). Germline loops: CDR1 MGHRA, CDR2 YSYEKL. V was trimmed by 5 bases and J by 4 bases, leaving 20 bases between them. The CDR3 consists of 16 residues. The CDR3, as DNA: TGCGCCAGCAGCTCACCCCAGGGGGGTAAGAGAGAGACCCAGTACTTC. Its translation is CASSSPQGGKRETQYF.